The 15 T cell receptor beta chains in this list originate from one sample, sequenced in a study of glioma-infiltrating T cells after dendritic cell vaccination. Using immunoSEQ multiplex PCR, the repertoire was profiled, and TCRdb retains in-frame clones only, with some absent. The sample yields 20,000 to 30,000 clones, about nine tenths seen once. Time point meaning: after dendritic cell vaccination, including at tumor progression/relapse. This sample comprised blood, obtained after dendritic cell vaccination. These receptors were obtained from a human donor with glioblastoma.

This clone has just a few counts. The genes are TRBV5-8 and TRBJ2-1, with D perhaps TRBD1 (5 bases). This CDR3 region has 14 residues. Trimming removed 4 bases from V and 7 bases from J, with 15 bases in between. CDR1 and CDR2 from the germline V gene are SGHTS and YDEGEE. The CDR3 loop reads CASSVWAGYNEQFF. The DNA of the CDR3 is TGTGCCAGCAGCGTATGGGCAGGGTATAATGAGCAGTTCTTC. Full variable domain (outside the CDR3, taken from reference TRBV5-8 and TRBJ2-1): EAGVTQSPTHLIKTRGQQATLRCSPISGHTSVYWYQQALGLGLQFLLWYDEGEERNRGNFPPRFSGRQFPNYSSELNVNALELEDSALYLCASSVWAGYNEQFFGPGTRLTVL.

CDR3 nucleotides: TGCGCCAGCAGCCAACGGAGGGGAGAGGGAACTAATGAAAAACTGTTTTTT. This codes for CASSQRRGEGTNEKLFF. The chain recombines TRBV4-1 with TRBJ1-4, with a possible D match to TRBD1 (5 bases). With 2 bases removed from V and 1 base from J, the gap between germline ends came to 14 bases. CDR1 is MGHRA, CDR2 YSYEKL, per germline. The CDR3 is 17 residues long.

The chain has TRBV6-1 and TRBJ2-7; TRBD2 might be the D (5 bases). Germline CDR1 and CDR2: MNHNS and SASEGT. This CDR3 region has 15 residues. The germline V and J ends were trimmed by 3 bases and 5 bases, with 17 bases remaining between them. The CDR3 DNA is TGTGCCAGCAGTGATCATAGACCGGGGTACGACGAGCAGTACTTC. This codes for CASSDHRPGYDEQYF.

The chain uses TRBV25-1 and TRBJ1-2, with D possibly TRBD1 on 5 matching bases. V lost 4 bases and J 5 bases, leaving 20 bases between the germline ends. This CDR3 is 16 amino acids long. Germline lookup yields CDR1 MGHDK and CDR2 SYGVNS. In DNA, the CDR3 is TGTGCCAGCAGTGTCCGGCCCAGGGTGGTCAGTTATGGCTACACCTTC. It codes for CASSVRPRVVSYGYTF.

CDR3 sequence: CASGSPGGTDTQYF. The CDR3 region has the DNA TGTGCCAGCGGCTCTCCGGGGGGGACAGATACGCAGTATTTT. The genes are TRBV6-5 and TRBJ2-3, with TRBD2 matching over 8 bases. Germline CDR1 reads MNHEY; CDR2 reads SVGAGI. The CDR3 contains 14 residues. V gave up 8 bases and J gave up 3 bases; unmatched junction bases: 7.

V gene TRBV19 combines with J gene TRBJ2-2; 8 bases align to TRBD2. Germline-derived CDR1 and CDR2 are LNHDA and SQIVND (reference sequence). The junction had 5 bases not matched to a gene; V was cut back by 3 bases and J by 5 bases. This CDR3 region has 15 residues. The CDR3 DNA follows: TGTGCCAGTAGTATGACTAGCGTGGGAACCGGGGAGCTGTTTTTT. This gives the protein CASSMTSVGTGELFF.

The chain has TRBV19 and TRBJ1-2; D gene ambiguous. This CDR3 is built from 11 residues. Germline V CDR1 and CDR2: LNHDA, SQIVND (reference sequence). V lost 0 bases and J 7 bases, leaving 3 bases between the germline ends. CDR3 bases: TGTGCCAGTAGTATAGATCGTGGCTACACCTTC. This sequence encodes CASSIDRGYTF.

The CDR3 DNA follows: TGTGCCAGCAGCGCAGACAGCCCAGAGACCCAGTACTTC. It yields the protein CASSADSPETQYF. The chain uses TRBV7-9 and TRBJ2-5; possible D gene TRBD1, 5 bases. The CDR3 is 13 amino acids. V shed 5 bases and J shed 4 bases, with 11 bases lying between them. CDR1 is SEHNR, CDR2 FQNEAQ, per germline (reference sequence).

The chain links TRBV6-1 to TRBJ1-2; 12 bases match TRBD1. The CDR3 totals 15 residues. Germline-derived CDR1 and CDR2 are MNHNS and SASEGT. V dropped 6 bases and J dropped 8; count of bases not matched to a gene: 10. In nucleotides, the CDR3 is TGTGCCAGCAGAACGTCCGGGACAGGGGGCGAGGGCTACACCTTC. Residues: CASRTSGTGGEGYTF.

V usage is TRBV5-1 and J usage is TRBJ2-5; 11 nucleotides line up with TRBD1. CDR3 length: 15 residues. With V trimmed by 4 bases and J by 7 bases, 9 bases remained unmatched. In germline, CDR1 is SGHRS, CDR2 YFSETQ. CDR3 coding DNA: TGCGCCAGCAGCCCCGGGACAGGGGGGGGGCCGACCCAGTACTTC. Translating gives CASSPGTGGGPTQYF.

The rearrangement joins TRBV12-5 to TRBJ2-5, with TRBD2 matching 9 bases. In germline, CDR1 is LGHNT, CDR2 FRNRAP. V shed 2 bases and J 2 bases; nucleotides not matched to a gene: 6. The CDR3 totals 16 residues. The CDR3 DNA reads TGTGCTAGTGGTTTGTGGGCGGGGGGGACGCAAGAGACCCAGTACTTC. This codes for CASGLWAGGTQETQYF. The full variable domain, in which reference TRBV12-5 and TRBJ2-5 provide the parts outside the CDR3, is DARVTQTPRHKVTEMGQEVTMRCQPILGHNTVFWYRQTMMQGLELLAYFRNRAPLDDSGMPKDRFSAEMPDATLATLKIQPSEPRDSAVYFCASGLWAGGTQETQYFGPGTRLLVL.

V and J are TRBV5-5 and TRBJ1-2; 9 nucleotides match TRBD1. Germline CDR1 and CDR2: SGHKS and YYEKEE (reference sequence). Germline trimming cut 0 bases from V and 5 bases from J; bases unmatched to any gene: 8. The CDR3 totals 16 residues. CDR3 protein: CASSLVGGQGIYGYTF. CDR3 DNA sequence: TGTGCCAGCAGCTTGGTGGGGGGACAGGGAATATATGGCTACACCTTC.

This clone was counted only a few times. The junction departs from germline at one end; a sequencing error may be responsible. The CDR3 region is CASSLARSDTQYF. The DNA of the CDR3 is TGTGCCAGCAGCTTGGCCCGGTCAGATACGCAGTATTTT. V and J are TRBV5-3 and TRBJ2-3; D unclear. TRBV5-3 is classed as an ORF, of uncertain function. CDR3 size: 13 residues.

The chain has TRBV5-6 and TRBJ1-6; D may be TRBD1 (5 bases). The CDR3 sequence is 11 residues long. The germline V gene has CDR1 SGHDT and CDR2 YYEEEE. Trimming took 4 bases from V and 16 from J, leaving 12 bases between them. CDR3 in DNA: TGTGCCAGCAGCGCGGGACCGCAACTCCACTTT. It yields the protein CASSAGPQLHF.

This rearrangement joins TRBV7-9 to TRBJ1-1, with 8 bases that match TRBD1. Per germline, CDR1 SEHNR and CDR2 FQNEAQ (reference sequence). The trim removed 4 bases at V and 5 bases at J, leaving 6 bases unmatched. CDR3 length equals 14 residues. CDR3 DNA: TGTGCCAGCAGCTCAACAGGGGGGAGGACTGAAGCTTTCTTT. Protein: CASSSTGGRTEAFF.